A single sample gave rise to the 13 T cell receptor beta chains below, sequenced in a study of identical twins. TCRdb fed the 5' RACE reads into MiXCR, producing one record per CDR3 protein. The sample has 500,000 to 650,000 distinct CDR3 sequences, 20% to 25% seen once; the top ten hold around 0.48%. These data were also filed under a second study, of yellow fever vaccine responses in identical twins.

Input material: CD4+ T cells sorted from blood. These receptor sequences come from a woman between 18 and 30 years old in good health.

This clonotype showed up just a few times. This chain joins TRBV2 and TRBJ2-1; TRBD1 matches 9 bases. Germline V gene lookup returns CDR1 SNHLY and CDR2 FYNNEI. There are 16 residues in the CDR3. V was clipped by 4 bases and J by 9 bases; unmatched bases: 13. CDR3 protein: CASSVDRGYQWVEQFF. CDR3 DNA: TGTGCCAGCAGTGTGGACAGGGGATACCAATGGGTTGAGCAGTTCTTC.

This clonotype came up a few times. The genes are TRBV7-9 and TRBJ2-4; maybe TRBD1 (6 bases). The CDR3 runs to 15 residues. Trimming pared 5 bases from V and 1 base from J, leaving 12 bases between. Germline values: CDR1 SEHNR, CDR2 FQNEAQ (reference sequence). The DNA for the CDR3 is TGTGCCAGCAGCCTCACTCAGGGGGCCAAAAACATTCAGTACTTC. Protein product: CASSLTQGAKNIQYF.

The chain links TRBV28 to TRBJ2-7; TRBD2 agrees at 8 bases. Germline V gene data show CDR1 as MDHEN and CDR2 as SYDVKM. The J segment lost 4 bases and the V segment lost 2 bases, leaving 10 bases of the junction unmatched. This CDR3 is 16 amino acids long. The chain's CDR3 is CASSLGGLAGIYEQYF. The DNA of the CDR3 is TGTGCCAGCAGTTTAGGGGGCCTAGCGGGTATTTACGAGCAGTACTTC.

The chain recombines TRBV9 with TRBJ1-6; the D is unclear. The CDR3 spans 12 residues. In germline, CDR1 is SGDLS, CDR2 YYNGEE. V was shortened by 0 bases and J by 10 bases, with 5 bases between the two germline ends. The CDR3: CASSVEGSPLHF. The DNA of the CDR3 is TGTGCCAGCAGCGTAGAAGGATCACCCCTCCACTTT.

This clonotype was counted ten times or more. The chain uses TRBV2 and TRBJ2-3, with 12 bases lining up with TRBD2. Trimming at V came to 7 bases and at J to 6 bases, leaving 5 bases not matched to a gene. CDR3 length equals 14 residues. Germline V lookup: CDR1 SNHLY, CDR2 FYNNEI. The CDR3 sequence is CASKTSGSQDTQYF. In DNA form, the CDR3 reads TGTGCCAGCAAGACTAGCGGGAGTCAGGATACGCAGTATTTT.

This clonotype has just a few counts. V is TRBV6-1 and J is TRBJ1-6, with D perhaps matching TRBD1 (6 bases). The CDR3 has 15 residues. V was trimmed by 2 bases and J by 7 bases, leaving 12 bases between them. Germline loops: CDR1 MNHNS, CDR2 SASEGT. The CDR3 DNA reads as TGTGCCAGCAGTGAAAACAGGGTAGGGAATTCACCCCTCCACTTT. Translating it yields CASSENRVGNSPLHF.

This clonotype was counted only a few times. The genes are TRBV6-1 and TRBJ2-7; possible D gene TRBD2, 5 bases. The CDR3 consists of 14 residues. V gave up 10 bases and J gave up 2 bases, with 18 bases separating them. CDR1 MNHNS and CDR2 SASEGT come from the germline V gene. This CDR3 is CATVGAGPPYEQYF. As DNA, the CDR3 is TGTGCCACCGTGGGAGCCGGGCCCCCCTACGAGCAGTACTTC.

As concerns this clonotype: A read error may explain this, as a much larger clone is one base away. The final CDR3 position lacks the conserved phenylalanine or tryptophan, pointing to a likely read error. The CDR3 reads CASSETSVGATQFS. The DNA for the CDR3 is TGTGCCAGCAGCGAAACGTCGGTGGGAGCAACACAGTTCTCC. V usage is TRBV7-2 and J usage is TRBJ2-1; tentative D call: TRBD2 (5 bases). Deletions cut 5 bases from V and 13 bases from J, with 21 bases between. Per the germline V gene, CDR1 is SGHTA and CDR2 is FQGNSA. CDR3 size: 14 residues.

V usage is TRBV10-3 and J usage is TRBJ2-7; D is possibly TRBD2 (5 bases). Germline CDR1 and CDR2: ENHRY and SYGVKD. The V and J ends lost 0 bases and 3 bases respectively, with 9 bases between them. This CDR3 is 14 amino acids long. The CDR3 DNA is TGTGCCATCAGTGAGTCTAAGCGGAACTACGAGCAGTACTTC. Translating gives CAISESKRNYEQYF.

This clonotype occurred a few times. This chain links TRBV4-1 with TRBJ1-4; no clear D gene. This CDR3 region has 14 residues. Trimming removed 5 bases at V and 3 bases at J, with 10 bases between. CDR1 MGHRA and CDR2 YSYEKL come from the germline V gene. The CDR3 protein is CASSSRLSNEKLFF. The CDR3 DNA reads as TGCGCCAGCAGCTCCAGGTTATCTAATGAAAAACTGTTTTTT.

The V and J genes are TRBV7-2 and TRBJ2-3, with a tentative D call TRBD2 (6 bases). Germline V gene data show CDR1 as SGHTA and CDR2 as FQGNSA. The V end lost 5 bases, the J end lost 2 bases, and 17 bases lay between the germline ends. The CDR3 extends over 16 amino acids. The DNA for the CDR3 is TGTGCCAGCAGCACCCGGACTAAACCGCTCACAGATACGCAGTATTTT. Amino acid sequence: CASSTRTKPLTDTQYF.

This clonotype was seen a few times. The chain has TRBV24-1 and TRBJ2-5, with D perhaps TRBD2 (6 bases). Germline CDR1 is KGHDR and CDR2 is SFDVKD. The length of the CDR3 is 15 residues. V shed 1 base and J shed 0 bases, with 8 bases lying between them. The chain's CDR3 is CATSDFSGNQETQYF. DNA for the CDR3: TGTGCCACCAGTGATTTTAGCGGAAACCAAGAGACCCAGTACTTC.

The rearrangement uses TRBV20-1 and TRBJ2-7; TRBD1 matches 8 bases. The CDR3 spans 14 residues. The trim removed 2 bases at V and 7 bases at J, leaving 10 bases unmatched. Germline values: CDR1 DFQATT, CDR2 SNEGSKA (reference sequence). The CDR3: CSARPTGVSGEQYF. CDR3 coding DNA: TGCAGTGCTAGACCGACAGGGGTTTCGGGGGAGCAGTACTTC.